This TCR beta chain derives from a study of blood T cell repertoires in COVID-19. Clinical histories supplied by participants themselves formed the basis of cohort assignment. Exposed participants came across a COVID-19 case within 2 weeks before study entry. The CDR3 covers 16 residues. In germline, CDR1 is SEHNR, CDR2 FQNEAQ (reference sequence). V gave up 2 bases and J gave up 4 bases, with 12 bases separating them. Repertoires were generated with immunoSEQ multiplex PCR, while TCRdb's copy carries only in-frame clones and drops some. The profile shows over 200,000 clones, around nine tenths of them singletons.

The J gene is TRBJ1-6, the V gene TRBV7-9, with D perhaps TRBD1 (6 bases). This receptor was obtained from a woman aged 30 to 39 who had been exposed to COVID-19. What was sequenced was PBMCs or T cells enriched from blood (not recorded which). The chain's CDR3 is CASSLQTGVYNSPLHF. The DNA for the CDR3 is TGTGCCAGCAGCTTACAGACAGGAGTTTATAATTCACCCCTCCACTTT.